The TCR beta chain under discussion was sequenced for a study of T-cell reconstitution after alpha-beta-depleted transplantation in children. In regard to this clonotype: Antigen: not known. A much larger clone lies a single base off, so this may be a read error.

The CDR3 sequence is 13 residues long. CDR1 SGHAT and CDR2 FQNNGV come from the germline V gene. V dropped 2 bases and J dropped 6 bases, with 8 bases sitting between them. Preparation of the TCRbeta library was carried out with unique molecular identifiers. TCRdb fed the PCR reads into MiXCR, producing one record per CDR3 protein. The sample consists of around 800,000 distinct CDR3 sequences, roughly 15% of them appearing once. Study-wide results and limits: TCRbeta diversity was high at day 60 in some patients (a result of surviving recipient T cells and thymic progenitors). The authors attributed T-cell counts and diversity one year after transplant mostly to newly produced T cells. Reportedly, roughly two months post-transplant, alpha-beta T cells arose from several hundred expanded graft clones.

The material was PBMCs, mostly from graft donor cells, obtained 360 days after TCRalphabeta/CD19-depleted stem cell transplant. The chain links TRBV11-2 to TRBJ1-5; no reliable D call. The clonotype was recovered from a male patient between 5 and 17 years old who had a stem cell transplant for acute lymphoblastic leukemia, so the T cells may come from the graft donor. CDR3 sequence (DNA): TGTGCCAGCAGCTTATCGGGGAGTCAGCCCCAGCATTTT. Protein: CASSLSGSQPQHF.